The clone carrying this T cell receptor (beta chain) appeared a few times. Its target is unknown. The length of the CDR3 is 14 residues. Germline CDR1 LGHDT, CDR2 YNNKEL (reference sequence). V was pared by 6 bases and J by 2 bases, with 11 bases between. This sample stems from a study of Graves' ophthalmopathy and Graves' hyperthyroidism. Study-wide points: An approximately 84% specificity and 87.88% sensitivity were achieved by a 13-signature model that separated ophthalmopathy from stable hyperthyroidism. Detection in blood was also observed for most expanded thyroid clonotypes above 0.001 frequency. This model predicted ophthalmopathy progression (sensitivity 70% to 71%, specificity about 72%).

Beta-chain TCR CDR3 regions were amplified from RNA transcripts. An opening RT-PCR round employed HTBI primers and preceded a second-round multiplex PCR. In TCRdb, the multiplex PCR reads were re-called with MiXCR into one record per CDR3 protein. The sample records 1 million to 1.3 million distinct CDR3 sequences, about two fifths being singletons. Hyperthyroidism was new, under 2 months, in patients aged 18 to 65. The gene calls are TRBV3-1 and TRBJ1-5; maybe TRBD1 (6 bases). The sequenced sample consisted of peripheral blood or thyroid tissue (not recorded which). The sequence derives from an adult man with Graves' hyperthyroidism. CDR3 nucleotides: TGTGCCAGCAGACGTCCAGGGGGCAATCAGCCCCAGCATTTT. Protein: CASRRPGGNQPQHF.